This entry lists 32 T cell receptor beta chains sequenced from one sample in a study of blood T cell repertoires in COVID-19. Here immunoSEQ multiplex PCR was the method, and the copy in TCRdb shows in-frame clones only, minus some. The sample records 120,000 or so clones, approximately 83% being singletons. Source material: peripheral blood. The receptor set was obtained from a man older than 75 with active or convalescent COVID-19.

The J gene is TRBJ2-2, the V gene TRBV12-5, with D uncertain. The germline CDR1 and CDR2 sequences are LGHNT and FRNRAP. V lost 0 bases and J 2 bases, leaving 19 bases between the germline ends. This CDR3 comprises 19 residues. CDR3 nucleotide sequence: TGTGCTAGTGGTTTGGTACCAGGCAGTTTAAGGCTTAACACCGGGGAGCTGTTTTTT. It translates to CASGLVPGSLRLNTGELFF. Looking up the rest from reference TRBV12-5 and TRBJ2-2 gives the full variable domain: DARVTQTPRHKVTEMGQEVTMRCQPILGHNTVFWYRQTMMQGLELLAYFRNRAPLDDSGMPKDRFSAEMPDATLATLKIQPSEPRDSAVYFCASGLVPGSLRLNTGELFFGEGSRLTVL.

The table lists this clone with a few counts. The CDR3 DNA reads TGTGCCAGCAGCTTATCAACAGGGGTGACAGATACGCAGTATTTT. This gives the protein CASSLSTGVTDTQYF. The chain couples TRBV7-2 to TRBJ2-3; TRBD1 aligns across 7 bases. Trimming at V came to 2 bases and at J to 3 bases, leaving 5 bases not matched to a gene. Germline V gene data show CDR1 as SGHTA and CDR2 as FQGNSA. CDR3 length: 15 residues. The complete variable domain, with remaining parts taken from reference TRBV7-2 and TRBJ2-3, reads GAGVSQSPSNKVTEKGKDVELRCDPISGHTALYWYRQSLGQGLEFLIYFQGNSAPDKSGLPSDRFSAERTGGSVSTLTIQRTQQEDSAVYLCASSLSTGVTDTQYFGPGTRLTVL.

The V call is TRBV10-2, the J call TRBJ2-1; 10 bases are shared with TRBD2. Trimming at V came to 6 bases and at J to 2 bases, leaving 4 bases not matched to a gene. CDR3 length: 15 residues. Germline values: CDR1 WSHSY, CDR2 SAAADI. The CDR3 sequence is CASSPSGGTYNEQFF. The CDR3 DNA reads TGCGCCAGCAGCCCTAGCGGGGGTACCTACAATGAGCAGTTCTTC.

The rearrangement uses TRBV3-1 (or the pseudogene TRBV3-2) and TRBJ1-3; D gene uncertain. The CDR3 totals 20 residues. Germline assignment: CDR1 LGHDT and CDR2 YNNKEL (reference sequence). Trimming pared 3 bases from V and 1 base from J, leaving 25 bases between. The CDR3 DNA is TGTGCCAGCAGCCATATTAAGCTCGTAGCCCGGGAGAAATCTGGAAACACCATATATTTT. This sequence encodes CASSHIKLVAREKSGNTIYF.

The rearrangement links TRBV5-1 to TRBJ1-4; 7 bases agree with TRBD1. There are 14 residues in the CDR3. The J segment lost 5 bases and the V segment lost 2 bases, leaving 3 bases of the junction unmatched. Germline CDR1 and CDR2: SGHRS and YFSETQ. CDR3 in DNA: TGCGCCAGCAGCTTAGGGGGCCCCAATGAAAAACTGTTTTTT. It translates to CASSLGGPNEKLFF.

DNA of the CDR3: TGTGCCAGCAGCCGCGCGACAGGAATCAACGGGGAGCTGTTTTTT. Translation gives CASSRATGINGELFF. The chain employs TRBV7-3 and TRBJ2-2, with D possibly being TRBD1 (6 bases). CDR3 length equals 15 residues. V lost 5 bases to trimming and J lost 7 bases, with 17 bases between them. The germline V gene encodes CDR1 SGHTA and CDR2 FQGTGA.

This chain connects TRBV24-1 to TRBJ2-3, with D possibly matching TRBD2 (5 bases). This CDR3 region has 17 residues. V dropped 3 bases and J dropped 6 bases, with 21 bases sitting between them. Germline V gene lookup returns CDR1 KGHDR and CDR2 SFDVKD. DNA of the CDR3: TGTGCCACCAGTGATACTTTAGGCGGGCGGAGCTGGGATACGCAGTATTTT. It codes for CATSDTLGGRSWDTQYF.

This chain uses TRBV5-1 with TRBJ2-2; 9 nucleotides align to TRBD1. The germline gives CDR1 SGHRS, CDR2 YFSETQ. The CDR3 has 16 residues. With 4 bases clipped from V and 4 bases from J, the junction kept 8 bases outside the gene matches. The CDR3, as DNA: TGCGCCAGCAGCCCCAAGGGACAGGGCCCCACCGGGGAGCTGTTTTTT. Translation gives CASSPKGQGPTGELFF.

The rearrangement uses TRBV4-3 and TRBJ2-3, with 11 bases that match TRBD2. CDR3 length equals 18 residues. With 0 bases clipped from V and 7 bases from J, the junction kept 12 bases outside the gene matches. Germline CDR1 reads LGHNA; CDR2 reads YSLEER. CDR3 residues: CASSQDVQLAGGGYTQYF. The CDR3, as DNA: TGCGCCAGCAGCCAAGATGTGCAGCTAGCGGGAGGCGGGTATACGCAGTATTTT.

This rearrangement joins TRBV4-2 to TRBJ2-4; TRBD1 agrees at 7 bases. CDR1 is LGHNA and CDR2 is YNFKEQ in the germline V gene. J was trimmed by 0 bases and V by 4 bases; bases with no gene match: 6. The CDR3 covers 16 residues. The CDR3 region is CASSLGTALAKNIQYF. In nucleotides, the CDR3 is TGTGCCAGCAGCCTTGGGACAGCCCTAGCCAAAAACATTCAGTACTTC.

The chain has TRBV5-8 and TRBJ2-7; 9 bases are shared with TRBD2. This CDR3 has 16 residues. Trimming took 2 bases from V and 1 from J; bases not matched to a gene: 7. Germline CDR1 and CDR2: SGHTS and YDEGEE. CDR3 loop: CASSLGLAGISYEQYF. DNA of the CDR3: TGTGCCAGCAGCTTAGGCCTAGCGGGGATTTCCTACGAGCAGTACTTC.

This clone was counted a few times. The gene calls are TRBV19 and TRBJ1-1; D unclear. Trimming pared 5 bases from V and 4 bases from J, leaving 14 bases between. The CDR3 has 14 residues. Looked up from germline, CDR1 is LNHDA and CDR2 is SQIVND (reference sequence). The CDR3 sequence: CASSVRRVGTEAFF. DNA of the CDR3: TGTGCCAGTAGTGTTCGGAGGGTCGGCACTGAAGCTTTCTTT. The whole variable domain, filled in from reference TRBV19 and TRBJ1-1, reads DGGITQSPKYLFRKEGQNVTLSCEQNLNHDAMYWYRQDPGQGLRLIYYSQIVNDFQKGDIAEGYSVSREKKESFPLTVTSAQKNPTAFYLCASSVRRVGTEAFFGQGTRLTVV.

The rearrangement links TRBV28 to TRBJ1-3; D may be TRBD1 (5 bases). Germline-derived CDR1 and CDR2 are MDHEN and SYDVKM. Trimming took off 7 bases at V and 4 bases at J, with 17 bases between the two ends. The CDR3 sequence is 15 residues long. The DNA of the CDR3 is TGTGCCAGCACCCTGGGGGGTGCGGGGGGAAACACCATATATTTT. Translated: CASTLGGAGGNTIYF.

The CDR3, as DNA: TGTGCCAGCACCGGACCGTTTCGAATGAGGGATGGCTACACCTTC. Translation: CASTGPFRMRDGYTF. The chain has TRBV9 and TRBJ1-2; no reliable D call. Germline CDR1 and CDR2: SGDLS and YYNGEE. The CDR3 runs to 15 residues. Trimming removed 6 bases from V and 6 bases from J, with 21 bases in between.

The chain has TRBV5-1 and TRBJ2-1; D is possibly TRBD1 (6 bases). Germline CDR1 and CDR2: SGHRS and YFSETQ. The V gene lost 0 bases and the J gene lost 9 bases, with 10 bases spanning the gap. The CDR3 contains 13 residues. The CDR3 loop is CASSLDPRGEQFF. Here the CDR3 DNA reads TGCGCCAGCAGCTTGGATCCCAGGGGTGAGCAGTTCTTC.

The chain employs TRBV7-2 and TRBJ2-2; no firm D call. The CDR3 is 14 amino acids. CDR1 is SGHTA, CDR2 FQGNSA, per germline. The V end was cut by 0 bases, the J end by 4 bases, with 6 bases between. The DNA of the CDR3 is TGTGCCAGCAGCTTAGCAGGCGGCACCGGGGAGCTGTTTTTT. It encodes CASSLAGGTGELFF.

The genes are TRBV28 and TRBJ2-7; possibly TRBD1 for D (6 bases). This CDR3 is 14 amino acids long. V lost 3 bases to trimming and J lost 6 bases, with 15 bases between them. In germline, CDR1 is MDHEN, CDR2 SYDVKM. The CDR3 reads CASSFTQGPLEQYF. The CDR3 DNA reads TGTGCCAGCAGTTTTACACAGGGCCCGCTCGAGCAGTACTTC.

The table lists this clone with a count of one. The rearrangement uses TRBV24-1 and TRBJ2-5, with D perhaps TRBD2 (6 bases). Germline values: CDR1 KGHDR, CDR2 SFDVKD. The V end was cut by 4 bases, the J end by 1 base, with 12 bases between. CDR3 length: 15 amino acids. CDR3 amino acids: CATSERRAAQETQYF. The CDR3 nucleotides are TGTGCCACCAGTGAACGGAGGGCTGCCCAAGAGACCCAGTACTTC.

The chain links TRBV7-9 to TRBJ2-5; TRBD1 matches at 8 bases. V lost 5 bases to trimming and J lost 5 bases; unmatched junction nucleotides: 10. Germline loops: CDR1 SEHNR, CDR2 FQNEAQ (reference sequence). The CDR3 has 15 residues. The CDR3 loop reads CASSPGAGGAETQYF. The CDR3 DNA reads as TGTGCCAGCAGCCCCGGGGCAGGGGGCGCGGAGACCCAGTACTTC.

This clone is a singleton in its sample. The rearrangement joins TRBV24-1 to TRBJ2-2; TRBD1 aligns across 8 bases. CDR3 length: 15 amino acids. Germline CDR1 is KGHDR and CDR2 is SFDVKD. The V and J ends lost 3 bases and 4 bases, in that order; junction bases with no gene match: 3. CDR3 nucleotide sequence: TGTGCCACCAGTGATCACAGGGGGGTCACCGGGGAGCTGTTTTTT. Residues: CATSDHRGVTGELFF.

The chain joins TRBV18 to TRBJ2-1; 11 positions agree with TRBD2. There are 18 residues in the CDR3. V trimming: 5 bases; J trimming: 6 bases; junction bases outside the gene matches: 15. Per germline, CDR1 KGHSH and CDR2 LQKENI. The CDR3, as DNA: TGTGCCAGCTCAGGGCTAGCGGGGGGTACAATTGGATCCAATGAGCAGTTCTTC. Amino acids: CASSGLAGGTIGSNEQFF.

The V call is TRBV1, the J call TRBJ2-3; the D call TRBD1 from the table was never checked on the DNA. TRBV1 is described as a pseudogene. This CDR3 contains 16 residues. The CDR3 DNA is TGCACCAGCAGCCCGAGACAGGGAATGGAGACAGATACGCAGTATTTT. Residues: CTSSPRQGMETDTQYF.

The gene calls are TRBV27 and TRBJ1-3; 8 bases fit TRBD1. With V trimmed by 6 bases and J by 1 base, 5 bases remained unmatched. This CDR3 spans 15 amino acids. The germline CDR1 and CDR2 sequences are MNHEY and SMNVEV (reference sequence). The chain's CDR3 is CASRQGGRSGNTIYF. CDR3 coding DNA: TGTGCCAGCAGACAGGGGGGAAGATCTGGAAACACCATATATTTT.

The rearrangement links TRBV7-9 to TRBJ1-2; weak D call: TRBD1 (5 bases). V lost 3 bases, J lost 8 bases, and 16 bases lay in between. CDR1 is SEHNR, CDR2 FQNEAQ, per germline (reference sequence). CDR3 length: 14 amino acids. The CDR3 DNA sequence: TGTGCCAGCAGCTTTGCGGCAGGGTATAGCGGCTACACCTTC. It codes for CASSFAAGYSGYTF.

The chain links TRBV28 to TRBJ1-2; D ambiguous. Germline loops: CDR1 MDHEN, CDR2 SYDVKM. The CDR3 length is 14 residues. Trimming took off 6 bases at V and 3 bases at J, with 14 bases between the two ends. CDR3 bases: TGTGCCAGCAGGGCCGGCTCACGGGACTATGGCTACACCTTC. It codes for CASRAGSRDYGYTF.

The J gene is TRBJ1-2, the V gene TRBV30; 11 positions match TRBD1. After removal of 0 bases from V and 8 bases from J, the junction contained 5 bases not matched to a gene. The CDR3 has 14 amino acids. Germline assignment: CDR1 GTSNPN and CDR2 SVGIG (reference sequence). CDR3 nucleotide sequence: TGTGCCTGGAGTGTATCCAGGACAGGGGGCGGCTACACCTTC. This gives the protein CAWSVSRTGGGYTF.

The sample holds one count of this clone. The chain employs TRBV7-2 and TRBJ2-3; 15 bases line up with TRBD2. Germline V gene lookup returns CDR1 SGHTA and CDR2 FQGNSA. The length of the CDR3 is 14 residues. J was trimmed by 9 bases and V by 6 bases; bases with no gene match: 4. In DNA form, the CDR3 reads TGTGCCAGCAGACCCGGGACTAGCGGGAGGACGCAGTATTTT. The encoded protein is CASRPGTSGRTQYF.

The chain recombines TRBV19 with TRBJ2-3; possibly TRBD2 for D (7 bases). Germline assignment: CDR1 LNHDA and CDR2 SQIVND (reference sequence). This CDR3 spans 14 amino acids. The V end lost 3 bases, the J end lost 2 bases, and 9 bases lay between the germline ends. Here the CDR3 DNA reads TGTGCCAGTAGTATGGGGGGGCTCACAGATACGCAGTATTTT. This encodes CASSMGGLTDTQYF.

This chain joins TRBV27 and TRBJ2-3, with 13 positions matching TRBD2. The V gene's germline CDR1 is MNHEY and CDR2 SMNVEV (reference sequence). The CDR3 is 16 amino acids. Losses at the gene ends were 6 bases for V and 5 bases for J; bases not matched to a gene: 8. CDR3 protein: CASRMRTSGSIDTQYF. As DNA, the CDR3 is TGTGCCAGCAGGATGAGGACTAGCGGGAGTATAGATACGCAGTATTTT.

The CDR3 sequence is CASSSGTRGWGEQFF. CDR3 nucleotide sequence: TGTGCCAGCAGCTCCGGGACTAGAGGGTGGGGTGAGCAGTTCTTC. The J gene is TRBJ2-1, the V gene TRBV7-2; 8 nucleotides align to TRBD2. J was trimmed by 9 bases and V by 4 bases; bases with no gene match: 11. Germline CDR1 reads SGHTA; CDR2 reads FQGNSA. The CDR3 is 15 amino acids.

This clone was recorded only once. The chain combines TRBV19 with TRBJ2-1, with D perhaps matching TRBD2 (6 bases). Germline assignment: CDR1 LNHDA and CDR2 SQIVND (reference sequence). CDR3 size: 17 residues. The ends were cut back, 5 bases at V and 0 bases at J, with 17 bases in the middle. The CDR3 coding sequence is TGTGCCAGTAGTTTTAGGGCCGGGACTTACTCCTACAATGAGCAGTTCTTC. Translated, it gives CASSFRAGTYSYNEQFF.

The CDR3 nucleotides are TGTGCCAGCAGCGTAGATAACGGGAGAATCTACAATGAGCAGTTCTTC. Protein: CASSVDNGRIYNEQFF. This chain uses TRBV9 with TRBJ2-1, with TRBD2 as a possible D gene (6 bases). Trimming took 0 bases from V and 3 from J, leaving 13 bases between them. This CDR3 contains 16 residues. Germline V lookup: CDR1 SGDLS, CDR2 YYNGEE.